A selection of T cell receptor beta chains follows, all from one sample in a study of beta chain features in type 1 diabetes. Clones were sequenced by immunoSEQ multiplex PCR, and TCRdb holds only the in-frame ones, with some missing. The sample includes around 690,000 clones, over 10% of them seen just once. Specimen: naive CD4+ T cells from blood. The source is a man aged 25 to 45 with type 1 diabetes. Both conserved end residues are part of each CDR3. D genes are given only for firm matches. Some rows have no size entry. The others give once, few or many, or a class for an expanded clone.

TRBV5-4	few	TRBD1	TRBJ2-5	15	CASSQRTGGRETQYF	TGTGCCAGCAGCCAAAGGACAGGGGGTAGGGAGACCCAGTACTTC
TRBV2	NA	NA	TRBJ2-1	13	CASSESRYNEQFF	TGTGCCAGCAGTGAGAGTCGGTACAATGAGCAGTTCTTC
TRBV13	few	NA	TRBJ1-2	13	CASSFRTVRGYTF	TGTGCCAGCAGCTTCCGGACAGTTCGGGGCTACACCTTC
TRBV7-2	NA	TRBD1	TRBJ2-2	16	CASSPWTGYSSGELFF	TGTGCCAGCAGCCCCTGGACAGGGTATTCGTCCGGGGAGCTGTTTTTT
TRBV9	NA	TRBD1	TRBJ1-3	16	CASSQTTGGSGNTIYF	TGTGCCAGCAGCCAGACGACAGGGGGGTCTGGAAACACCATATATTTT
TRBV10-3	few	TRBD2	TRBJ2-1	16	CAISDSGTSLTNEQFF	TGTGCCATCAGTGATTCCGGGACTAGCTTAACAAATGAGCAGTTCTTC
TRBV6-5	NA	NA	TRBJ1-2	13	CASSPDRNYGYTF	TGTGCCAGCAGTCCCGACAGGAACTATGGCTACACCTTC
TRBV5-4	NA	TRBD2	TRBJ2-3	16	CASSPRGGTSTDTQYF	TGTGCCAGCAGCCCTCGGGGGGGGACTAGCACAGATACGCAGTATTTT
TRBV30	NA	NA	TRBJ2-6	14	CAWSHREAYNVLTF	TGTGCCTGGAGTCACAGGGAGGCCTACAACGTCCTGACTTTC
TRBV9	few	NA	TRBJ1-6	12	CASSAYNSPLHF	TGTGCCAGCAGCGCCTATAATTCACCCCTCCACTTT
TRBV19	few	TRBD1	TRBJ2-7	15	CASKGSGTGGHEQYF	TGTGCCAGTAAGGGATCCGGGACAGGGGGCCACGAGCAGTACTTC
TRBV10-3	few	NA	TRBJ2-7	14	CAIRTDRSSYEQYF	TGTGCCATCAGAACTGACAGGAGCTCCTACGAGCAGTACTTC
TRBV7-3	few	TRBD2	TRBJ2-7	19	CASSFPGLGASQSLYEQYF	TGTGCCAGCAGCTTCCCGGGACTAGGTGCATCCCAAAGCCTCTACGAGCAGTACTTC
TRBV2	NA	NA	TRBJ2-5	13	CASSGTDQETQYF	TGTGCCAGCAGTGGGACCGACCAAGAGACCCAGTACTTC
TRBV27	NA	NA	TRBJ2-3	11	CASSRSDTQYF	TGTGCCAGCAGTCGATCGGATACGCAGTATTTT
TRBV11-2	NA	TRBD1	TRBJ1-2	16	CASSTSQGARNYGYTF	TGTGCCAGCAGCACCTCGCAGGGGGCGCGAAACTATGGCTACACCTTC
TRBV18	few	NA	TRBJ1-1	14	CASSPPGGNTEAFF	TGTGCCAGCTCACCACCGGGGGGGAACACTGAAGCTTTCTTT
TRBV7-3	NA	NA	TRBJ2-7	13	CASSLARVHEQYF	TGTGCCAGCAGCTTAGCCAGGGTCCACGAGCAGTACTTC
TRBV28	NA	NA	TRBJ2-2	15	CASSLISTPGGELFF	TGTGCCAGCAGTTTAATCTCCACTCCCGGCGGGGAGCTGTTTTTT
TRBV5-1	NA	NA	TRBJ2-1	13	CASSLGQDNEQFF	TGCGCCAGCAGCTTAGGCCAGGACAATGAGCAGTTCTTC
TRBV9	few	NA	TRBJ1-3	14	CASSVDPSGNTIYF	TGTGCCAGCAGCGTAGACCCCTCTGGAAACACCATATATTTT
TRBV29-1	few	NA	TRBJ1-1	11	CSVLTGTEAFF	TGCAGCGTCCTGACAGGCACTGAAGCTTTCTTT
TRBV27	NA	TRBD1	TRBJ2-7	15	CASSLSVSGTGEQYF	TGTGCCAGCAGTTTATCGGTTTCCGGGACAGGCGAGCAGTACTTC
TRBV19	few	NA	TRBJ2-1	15	CASSIHSTSVSEQFF	TGTGCCAGTAGCATACATTCTACGTCCGTGAGTGAGCAGTTCTTC
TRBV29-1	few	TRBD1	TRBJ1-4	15	CSVGDSPATNEKLFF	TGCAGCGTTGGGGACAGCCCAGCAACTAATGAAAAACTGTTTTTT
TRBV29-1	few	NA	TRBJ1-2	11	CSVVVFYGYTF	TGCAGCGTTGTCGTTTTCTATGGCTACACCTTC
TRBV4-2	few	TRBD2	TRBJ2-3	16	CASSPVAGPSTDTQYF	TGTGCCAGCAGCCCGGTAGCGGGACCTAGCACAGATACGCAGTATTTT
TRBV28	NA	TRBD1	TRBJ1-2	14	CASSVLTGNYGYTF	TGTGCCAGCAGCGTCCTGACAGGGAACTATGGCTACACCTTC
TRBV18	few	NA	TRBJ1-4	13	CASSPDLNEKLFF	TGTGCCAGCTCTCCAGATCTAAATGAAAAACTGTTTTTT
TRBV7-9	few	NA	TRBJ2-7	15	CASSLGSAYAYEQYF	TGTGCCAGCAGCTTAGGGTCCGCATATGCCTACGAGCAGTACTTC
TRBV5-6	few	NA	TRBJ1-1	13	CASSPGENTEAFF	TGTGCCAGCTCCCCTGGTGAGAACACTGAAGCTTTCTTT
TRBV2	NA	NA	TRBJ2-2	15	CASSGRGFSTGELFF	TGTGCCAGCAGTGGTAGGGGTTTTAGTACCGGGGAGCTGTTTTTT
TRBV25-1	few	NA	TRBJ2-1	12	CASSLPGDEQFF	TGTGCCAGCAGTCTTCCAGGGGATGAGCAGTTCTTC
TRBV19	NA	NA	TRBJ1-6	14	CASSNGGDNSPLHF	TGTGCCAGTAGTAACGGAGGAGATAATTCACCCCTCCACTTT
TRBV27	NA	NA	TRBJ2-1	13	CASSLLGRNEQFF	TGTGCCAGCAGTTTGCTTGGACGGAATGAGCAGTTCTTC
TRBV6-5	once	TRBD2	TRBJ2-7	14	CASSYGGGLYEQYF	TGTGCCAGCAGTTACGGCGGGGGACTGTACGAGCAGTACTTC
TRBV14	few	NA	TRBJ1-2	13	CASSQALSDGYTF	TGTGCCAGCAGCCAAGCTTTATCTGATGGCTACACCTTC
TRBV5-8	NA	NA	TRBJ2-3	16	CASSYSGTSRTDTQYF	TGTGCCAGCAGCTACTCCGGGACCTCGAGGACAGATACGCAGTATTTT
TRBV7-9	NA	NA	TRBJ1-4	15	CASSPRYAVPEKLFF	TGTGCCAGCAGCCCCCGGTATGCAGTCCCTGAAAAACTGTTTTTT
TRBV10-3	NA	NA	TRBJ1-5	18	CAISGSSLRTEEIQPQHF	TGTGCCATCAGTGGGTCCTCCCTAAGGACGGAGGAAATACAGCCCCAGCATTTT
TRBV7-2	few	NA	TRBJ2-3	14	CASSSPSQPDTQYF	TGTGCCAGCAGCTCTCCCTCTCAGCCAGATACGCAGTATTTT